This T cell receptor (beta chain) emerged from a study of blood T cell repertoires in COVID-19. CDR3 length: 15 amino acids. The germline CDR1 and CDR2 sequences are LNHDA and SQIVND (reference sequence). Trimming stripped 8 bases from V and 3 bases from J, with 19 bases between. TCRdb's copy holds only in-frame clones and misses some; the assay was immunoSEQ multiplex PCR. The data hold fewer than 300,000 clones, with around 85% observed a single time. Participant reports of clinical history set cohort assignment. This sequence originates from a woman aged 45-65 years who had recovered from COVID-19. The chain is built from TRBV19 and TRBJ1-2, with D perhaps matching TRBD1 (6 bases). The sequencing sample was made of PBMCs or T cells enriched from blood (not recorded which). In DNA, the CDR3 is TGTGCCAGTCGTTTGGCACAGGGAGGGGACTATGGCTACACCTTC. Its translation is CASRLAQGGDYGYTF.